This passage covers 10 T cell receptor beta chains from one sample sequenced in a study of blood T cell repertoires in COVID-19. Produced via immunoSEQ multiplex PCR; TCRdb's table is partial and in-frame only. The sample lists about 330,000 clones, 70% to 90% seen once, with approximately 7.5% in the top ten. The specimen was peripheral blood. These receptor sequences come from a human donor in a cohort sampled during active COVID-19.

This clone turned up a few times. V usage is TRBV9 and J usage is TRBJ1-4, with TRBD1 matching 8 bases. The germline V gene has CDR1 SGDLS and CDR2 YYNGEE. The length of the CDR3 is 16 residues. V lost 7 bases and J lost 0; bases outside the gene matches: 8. CDR3 DNA sequence: TGTGCCAGCGGCCGGGACAGGAGAGCAACTAATGAAAAACTGTTTTTT. Translating gives CASGRDRRATNEKLFF. The variable domain in full, with the rest retrieved from reference TRBV9 and TRBJ1-4, is DSGVTQTPKHLITATGQRVTLRCSPRSGDLSVYWYQQSLDQGLQFLIQYYNGEERAKGNILERFSAQQFPDLHSELNLSSLELGDSALYFCASGRDRRATNEKLFFGSGTQLSVL.

V usage is TRBV3-1 (or the pseudogene TRBV3-2) and J usage is TRBJ2-1, with 11 bases identical to TRBD2. V lost 9 bases to trimming and J lost 2 bases; unmatched junction nucleotides: 0. The germline CDR1 and CDR2 sequences are LGHDT and YNNKEL (reference sequence). The CDR3 has 13 amino acids. This CDR3 is CASSGGAYNEQFF. CDR3 bases: TGTGCCAGTAGCGGGGGGGCCTACAATGAGCAGTTCTTC.

CDR3 bases: TGCGCCAGCAGCCAATTGTATGACTATGGCTACACCTTC. Its protein is CASSQLYDYGYTF. The chain carries TRBV4-1 and TRBJ1-2; D gene uncertain. V dropped 2 bases and J dropped 3 bases, with 7 bases sitting between them. The CDR3 has 13 amino acids. The germline V gene encodes CDR1 MGHRA and CDR2 YSYEKL.

This chain connects TRBV24-1 to TRBJ2-1, with 12 bases matching TRBD2. The CDR3 totals 17 residues. Trimming cost V 3 bases and J 3 bases; bases outside gene matches: 5. Per germline, CDR1 KGHDR and CDR2 SFDVKD. The CDR3 reads CATSDPRLAGVYNEQFF. The CDR3 region has the DNA TGTGCCACCAGTGATCCAAGACTAGCGGGGGTCTACAATGAGCAGTTCTTC.

The V gene is TRBV27, the J gene TRBJ1-1; D is possibly TRBD1 (6 bases). The germline V gene encodes CDR1 MNHEY and CDR2 SMNVEV (reference sequence). The CDR3 runs 12 residues. The V gene lost 6 bases and the J gene lost 11 bases, with 16 bases spanning the gap. The CDR3 sequence: CASRGDTWIAFF. The CDR3 DNA reads TGTGCCAGCAGGGGGGACACTTGGATTGCTTTCTTT.

The gene calls are TRBV19 and TRBJ2-2; 11 bases line up with TRBD2. The CDR3 has 16 residues. CDR1 LNHDA and CDR2 SQIVND come from the germline V gene (reference sequence). Losses at the gene ends were 5 bases for V and 9 bases for J; bases not matched to a gene: 11. CDR3 nucleotide sequence: TGTGCCAGTAGTCCGGGGACTAGCGGCCCCCAACGGGAGCTGTTTTTT. This encodes CASSPGTSGPQRELFF.

About this clone itself: A much larger clone lies one base from this, so it may be a read error. The rearrangement uses TRBV12-3 or TRBV12-4 and TRBJ1-6, with a weak D call TRBD1 (5 bases). Between the trimmed V and J ends, which lost 3 bases and 8 bases, there was a span of 8 bases. The CDR3 totals 13 residues. The CDR3 DNA follows: TGTGCCAGCAGTTTGGGGGGGGATTCACCCCTCCACTTT. It translates to CASSLGGDSPLHF.

The rearrangement links TRBV12-3 or TRBV12-4 to TRBJ2-7, with TRBD1 as a possible D gene (5 bases). V dropped 5 bases and J dropped 3 bases, with 8 bases sitting between them. The CDR3 contains 12 residues. The CDR3: CASSIQGYEQYF. The CDR3 nucleotides are TGTGCCAGCAGTATTCAGGGCTACGAGCAGTACTTC.

The rearrangement links TRBV30 to TRBJ2-1; D may be TRBD1 (6 bases). The V end lost 6 bases, the J end lost 3 bases, and 9 bases lay between the germline ends. Germline values: CDR1 GTSNPN, CDR2 SVGIG (reference sequence). This CDR3 has 12 residues. Written as DNA, the CDR3 is TGTGCCTGCGGACAGTACTACAATGAGCAGTTCTTC. It yields the protein CACGQYYNEQFF.

This chain uses TRBV6-5 with TRBJ2-7, with a tentative D call TRBD2 (5 bases). This CDR3 comprises 15 residues. Germline lookup yields CDR1 MNHEY and CDR2 SVGAGI. V was clipped by 0 bases and J by 6 bases, with 15 bases between them. CDR3 protein: CASSYSRSGLGEQYF. The CDR3, as DNA: TGTGCCAGCAGTTACTCGAGATCGGGGTTGGGCGAGCAGTACTTC.